This T cell receptor (beta chain) was sequenced during a study of blood T cells in healthy people across ages. Sample-barcoded 5' priming and a J-beta primer mix drove a second PCR of about 7 to 11 cycles. Samples each returned at least 2.5 million CDR3-containing paired-end reads. TCRdb itself ran the 5' RACE reads through MiXCR, one entry per CDR3 protein. The table includes over 750,000 distinct CDR3 sequences, just under 25% detected once. This clonotype has a handful of counts. Germline lookup yields CDR1 SGHRS and CDR2 YFSETQ. Between the trimmed V and J ends, which lost 2 bases and 8 bases, there was a span of 14 bases. The CDR3 extends over 14 amino acids. This same sample was also taken into another study, of T cells of mothers and their children. As that report states: All donors were healthy and Caucasian; they were a few mothers and their six children. In the second PCR, M1S primer introduced barcodes and 2-4 random bases. Thymic selection molds TCR recombination output in a comparable way in related and unrelated pairs.

Specimen: blood. The sequence derives from a boy between 10 and 17 years old in good health. This rearrangement joins TRBV5-1 to TRBJ2-4, with D perhaps TRBD1 (6 bases). The CDR3 DNA follows: TGCGCCAGCAGCTTCGGCCAGGGGTTGGACATTCAGTACTTC. This translates into CASSFGQGLDIQYF.